The 23 T cell receptor beta chains reported below all come from one sample, sequenced in a study of blood T cell repertoires in COVID-19. The table came from immunoSEQ multiplex PCR; TCRdb's copy has only in-frame clones and leaves some out. Of 150,000 to 170,000 clones listed, around four fifths were seen once; the top ten hold 3.7%. The source material was peripheral blood. The receptors shown here come from an elderly woman with acute or convalescent COVID-19.

V is TRBV5-1 and J is TRBJ1-4; no clear D gene. The CDR3 contains 14 residues. Trimming removed 0 bases from V and 3 bases from J, with 6 bases in between. The V gene's germline CDR1 is SGHRS and CDR2 YFSETQ. For the CDR3, the DNA is TGCGCCAGCAGCTTGGTAACAGCTAATGAAAAACTGTTTTTT. It encodes CASSLVTANEKLFF.

The gene calls are TRBV7-2 and TRBJ2-1; D is unresolved. Germline CDR1 and CDR2: SGHTA and FQGNSA. This CDR3 is 16 amino acids long. V lost 2 bases and J lost 2, with 13 bases in between. CDR3: CASSLRAETPYNEQFF. For the CDR3, the DNA is TGTGCCAGCAGCTTAAGAGCTGAAACTCCCTACAATGAGCAGTTCTTC.

This clone showed up just a few times. The rearrangement joins TRBV6-2 or TRBV6-3 to TRBJ1-6; weak D call: TRBD1 (6 bases). The CDR3 extends over 14 amino acids. CDR1 and CDR2 (germline): MNHEY, SVGEGT. V was trimmed by 2 bases and J by 7 bases, leaving 9 bases between them. CDR3 loop: CASSYQGQNSPLHF. The DNA for the CDR3 is TGTGCCAGCAGTTACCAGGGGCAAAATTCACCCCTCCACTTT.

The chain joins TRBV2 to TRBJ1-5; 8 positions agree with TRBD1. The length of the CDR3 is 13 residues. Germline-derived CDR1 and CDR2 are SNHLY and FYNNEI. V gave up 6 bases and J gave up 5 bases; unmatched junction bases: 3. The DNA of the CDR3 is TGTGCCAGCAGACCGGGACAGGATCAGCCCCAGCATTTT. This encodes CASRPGQDQPQHF.

The J gene is TRBJ1-1, the V gene TRBV6-5; 9 nucleotides align to TRBD1. V was clipped by 5 bases and J by 4 bases; unmatched bases: 5. The CDR3 has 14 residues. Germline V lookup: CDR1 MNHEY, CDR2 SVGAGI. CDR3 in amino acids: CASSRDRVTTEAFF. As DNA, the CDR3 is TGTGCCAGCAGTCGGGACAGGGTCACCACTGAAGCTTTCTTT.

The genes are TRBV4-3 and TRBJ1-6, with 9 nucleotides matching TRBD1. The CDR3 has 15 residues. Looked up from germline, CDR1 is LGHNA and CDR2 is YSLEER. Trimming took 3 bases from V and 5 from J; bases not matched to a gene: 2. This chain's CDR3 is CASSQRTGDNSPLHF. The DNA for the CDR3 is TGCGCCAGCAGCCAGCGGACAGGGGATAATTCACCCCTCCACTTT.

The chain combines TRBV3-1 (or the pseudogene TRBV3-2) with TRBJ1-2, with a possible D match to TRBD1 (6 bases). CDR3 length: 15 residues. The germline V gene encodes CDR1 LGHDT and CDR2 YNNKEL (reference sequence). The V end was cut by 0 bases, the J end by 4 bases, with 12 bases between. The CDR3 reads CASSQEGAGSYGYTF. DNA of the CDR3: TGTGCCAGCAGCCAAGAGGGGGCGGGTAGCTATGGCTACACCTTC.

V and J are TRBV5-1 and TRBJ1-1, with TRBD1 as a possible D gene (6 bases). The CDR3 has 15 amino acids. V lost 5 bases and J lost 2, with 16 bases in between. Germline loops: CDR1 SGHRS, CDR2 YFSETQ. The CDR3 region is CASSRTGWANTEAFF. The CDR3 region has the DNA TGCGCCAGCAGTCGAACAGGGTGGGCTAACACTGAAGCTTTCTTT. Full variable domain (rest looked up from reference TRBV5-1 and TRBJ1-1): KAGVTQTPRYLIKTRGQQVTLSCSPISGHRSVSWYQQTPGQGLQFLFEYFSETQRNKGNFPGRFSGRQFSNSRSEMNVSTLELGDSALYLCASSRTGWANTEAFFGQGTRLTVV.

V is TRBV7-8 and J is TRBJ1-2, with 11 bases matching TRBD1. Unmatched junction bases numbered 6, after V lost 5 bases and J lost 4 bases. CDR3 length equals 15 residues. CDR1 is SGHVS and CDR2 is FQNEAQ in the germline V gene. The CDR3 protein is CASSPGQGAPYGYTF. The CDR3 region has the DNA TGTGCCAGCAGCCCTGGACAGGGGGCTCCCTATGGCTACACCTTC. Together with reference TRBV7-8 and TRBJ1-2, the CDR3 gives the full variable domain: GAGVSQSPRYKVAKRGQDVALRCDPISGHVSLFWYQQALGQGPEFLTYFQNEAQLDKSGLPSDRFFAERPEGSVSTLKIQRTQQEDSAVYLCASSPGQGAPYGYTFGSGTRLTVV.

The gene calls are TRBV6-4 and TRBJ2-3; D is possibly TRBD2 (6 bases). CDR1 MRHNA and CDR2 SNTAGT come from the germline V gene. The CDR3 runs 13 residues. V lost 8 bases to trimming and J lost 2 bases, with 11 bases between them. The CDR3 DNA follows: TGTGCCAGCCGGGACTCAGCCACAGATACGCAGTATTTT. Residues: CASRDSATDTQYF.

V and J are TRBV19 and TRBJ2-2; no clear D. V was clipped by 3 bases and J by 1 base, with 9 bases between them. This CDR3 contains 15 residues. Germline CDR1 is LNHDA and CDR2 is SQIVND (reference sequence). CDR3 loop: CASSIRLQNTGELFF. CDR3 bases: TGTGCCAGTAGTATTCGACTGCAGAACACCGGGGAGCTGTTTTTT.

This clone counts as medium-sized. This chain connects TRBV3-1 (or the pseudogene TRBV3-2) to TRBJ1-6; 8 bases agree with TRBD1. The CDR3 length is 15 residues. Germline CDR1 and CDR2: LGHDT and YNNKEL (reference sequence). Trimming cost V 4 bases and J 7 bases; bases outside gene matches: 6. CDR3 sequence (DNA): TGTGCCAGCAGCCCTACTACAGGGGGAAATTCACCCCTCCACTTT. This sequence encodes CASSPTTGGNSPLHF.

This chain links TRBV24-1 with TRBJ2-5; TRBD2 matches at 7 bases. The CDR3 spans 15 residues. Trimming took 4 bases from V and 5 from J; bases not matched to a gene: 9. From germline, CDR1 is KGHDR and CDR2 SFDVKD. The CDR3 DNA sequence: TGTGCCACCAGTGACGGGCGGGGGAGTGGGGAGACCCAGTACTTC. Translating it yields CATSDGRGSGETQYF.

This chain joins TRBV7-2 and TRBJ2-3, with 13 nucleotides matching TRBD2. This CDR3 contains 14 residues. V lost 6 bases to trimming and J lost 6 bases; unmatched junction nucleotides: 3. Germline V gene data show CDR1 as SGHTA and CDR2 as FQGNSA. This CDR3 reads CASSGLAGVDTQYF. Here the CDR3 DNA reads TGTGCCAGCAGTGGACTAGCGGGGGTCGATACGCAGTATTTT.

This clone was counted once. This chain connects TRBV12-3 or TRBV12-4 to TRBJ1-1; 8 positions match TRBD1. The CDR3 totals 13 residues. Trimming removed 10 bases from V and 4 bases from J; junction bases left unmatched: 8. In DNA form, the CDR3 reads TGTGCCATCCAGACAGGGGTTGTCACTGAAGCTTTCTTT. Its translation: CAIQTGVVTEAFF.

This chain joins TRBV12-5 and TRBJ2-2; D unresolved. The CDR3 extends over 19 amino acids. The germline CDR1 and CDR2 sequences are LGHNT and FRNRAP. The V end was cut by 5 bases, the J end by 0 bases, with 22 bases between. CDR3 sequence reads: CASGQSLDFIGSNTGELFF. The CDR3, as DNA: TGTGCTAGTGGTCAGAGCCTAGACTTTATCGGGTCGAACACCGGGGAGCTGTTTTTT.

This chain uses TRBV14 with TRBJ1-4; the D gene is possibly TRBD1 (5 bases). From germline, CDR1 is SGHDN and CDR2 FVKESK. CDR3 length: 16 residues. V shed 4 bases and J shed 2 bases, with 14 bases lying between them. The CDR3 loop reads CASSPQGGRTNEKLFF. In nucleotides, the CDR3 is TGTGCCAGCAGCCCTCAGGGAGGGAGGACTAATGAAAAACTGTTTTTT.

For the CDR3, the DNA is TGTGCCAGCAGCTTGATAGGACAGGGGGCCCACTACGAGCAGTACTTC. Its translation: CASSLIGQGAHYEQYF. The chain employs TRBV5-6 and TRBJ2-7, with 11 bases fitting TRBD1. The V and J ends lost 1 base and 3 bases, in that order; junction bases with no gene match: 6. This CDR3 comprises 16 residues. Germline CDR1 and CDR2: SGHDT and YYEEEE.

The chain recombines TRBV19 with TRBJ2-1, with D unclear. Trimming took 7 bases from V and 2 from J, leaving 12 bases between them. Per the germline V gene, CDR1 is LNHDA and CDR2 is SQIVND (reference sequence). There are 14 residues in the CDR3. The CDR3 spells CASNQMHTYNEQFF. The CDR3 DNA reads as TGTGCCAGTAACCAGATGCACACCTACAATGAGCAGTTCTTC.

The chain employs TRBV30 and TRBJ2-5; 7 bases line up with TRBD2. The CDR3 loop spans 12 amino acids. Germline V gene data show CDR1 as GTSNPN and CDR2 as SVGIG (reference sequence). The V segment lost 2 bases and the J segment 13 bases; nucleotides outside the gene matches: 10. The CDR3, as DNA: TGTGCCTGGAGTCGGGGGGATCGGGAGAGGTACTTC. The encoded protein is CAWSRGDRERYF. The whole variable domain, remainder taken from reference TRBV30 and TRBJ2-5, is SQTIHQWPATLVQPVGSPLSLECTVEGTSNPNLYWYRQAAGRGLQLLFYSVGIGQISSEVPQNLSASRPQDRQFILSSKKLLLSDSGFYLCAWSRGDRERYFGPGTRLLVL.

A few counts support this clone. The CDR3: CSVEIKDTQYF. The DNA for the CDR3 is TGCAGCGTTGAAATAAAAGATACGCAGTATTTT. V is TRBV29-1 and J is TRBJ2-3; D ambiguous. Trimming pared 2 bases from V and 5 bases from J, leaving 5 bases between. CDR1 and CDR2 (germline): SQVTM, ANQGSEA. This CDR3 region has 11 residues.

V gene TRBV3-1 (or the pseudogene TRBV3-2) combines with J gene TRBJ2-7; possibly TRBD1 for D (6 bases). From germline, CDR1 is LGHDT and CDR2 YNNKEL (reference sequence). The CDR3 totals 13 residues. V lost 4 bases to trimming and J lost 7 bases, with 14 bases between them. The CDR3 is CASSPTGPMEQYF. The CDR3 nucleotides read TGTGCCAGCAGCCCCACAGGGCCGATGGAGCAGTACTTC.

For the CDR3, the DNA is TGTGCCAGTTCGACCCTGGCGGGAGACGGAAACATTCAGTACTTC. As protein: CASSTLAGDGNIQYF. The genes are TRBV6-6 and TRBJ2-4, with TRBD2 matching over 7 bases. V lost 9 bases, J lost 6 bases, and 14 bases stayed unmatched. The CDR3 extends over 15 amino acids. Germline V lookup: CDR1 MNHNY, CDR2 SVGAGI (reference sequence).